This T cell receptor (beta chain) was sequenced during a study of cytomegalovirus exposure and HLA in healthy donors. Study observations and caveats: Likely technical artifact: a cluster of highly shared sequence variants. Using a false discovery rate of 0.05, a later analysis showed that fewer than 20,000 TCR beta sequences were associated with HLA alleles. Several of the most significant clusters appeared linked to common viral pathogens, based on a later analysis.

Details on this clone: Its antigen is currently unknown.

Healthy bone marrow donors made up the cohort. The CDR3 spans 11 residues. The germline gives CDR1 DFQATT, CDR2 SNEGSKA (reference sequence). V shed 4 bases and J shed 8 bases, with 11 bases lying between them. Vbeta (60) and Jbeta (13) primers were used in the PCR. Assay used: immunoSEQ multiplex PCR; TCRdb lists only in-frame clones, some missing. This sample has 100,000 to 150,000 clones; roughly 80% occur once, and the top ten carry under 4.5%. The rearrangement uses TRBV20-1 and TRBJ1-2; TRBD1 might be the D (6 bases). Sequencing was carried out using PBMCs. The clonotype comes from a man between 18 and 29 years old in good health and CMV-seropositive. The CDR3 spells CSAKGVGGYTF. Here the CDR3 DNA reads TGCAGTGCTAAGGGGGTGGGGGGCTACACCTTC.